This is a list of T cell receptor beta chains from one sample in a study of T cells in localized non-small cell lung cancer. Repertoires were generated with immunoSEQ multiplex PCR, while TCRdb's copy carries only in-frame clones and drops some. The table includes about 21,000 clones, about 88% detected once. The sequenced sample was peripheral blood, obtained before any cancer treatment. Receptors originate from a man between 40 and 75 years old with stage I lung adenocarcinoma. CDR3s include the opening cysteine and the closing phenylalanine or tryptophan. The D gene is left open where the match is weak. Size is stated for part of the rows, as once, few or many counts, or as a class when the clone is expanded.

j_call: TRBJ2-2
v_call: TRBV7-8
d_call: TRBD1
clone_size: .
cdr3_nt: TGTGCCAGCAGCCCTGGACAGGGTAGCGCGAACACCGGGGAGCTGTTTTTT
cdr3_aa: CASSPGQGSANTGELFF

j_call: TRBJ2-3
v_call: TRBV14
d_call: .
clone_size: few
cdr3_nt: TGTGCCAGCAGCCGATTCCAGGGCCAGGATACGCAGTATTTT
cdr3_aa: CASSRFQGQDTQYF

j_call: TRBJ2-5
v_call: TRBV6-1
d_call: TRBD2
clone_size: .
cdr3_nt: TGTGCCAGCAGCGAAGGGACTAGCGGGGGTCGCTTTGGAGAGACCCAGTACTTC
cdr3_aa: CASSEGTSGGRFGETQYF

j_call: TRBJ2-1
v_call: TRBV4-3
d_call: TRBD2
clone_size: .
cdr3_nt: TGCGCCAGCAGCCAAGATCGTGAACGGGGGGCCTACAATGAGCAGTTCTTC
cdr3_aa: CASSQDRERGAYNEQFF

j_call: TRBJ2-3
v_call: TRBV19
d_call: .
clone_size: .
cdr3_nt: TGTGCCAGTAGTCCTCAGGACCGGGACCTCACAGATACGCAGTATTTT
cdr3_aa: CASSPQDRDLTDTQYF

j_call: TRBJ2-1
v_call: TRBV27
d_call: TRBD1
clone_size: .
cdr3_nt: TGTGCCAGCAGTTTTCACCGGACAGGGGTTTACAATGAGCAGTTCTTC
cdr3_aa: CASSFHRTGVYNEQFF

j_call: TRBJ2-1
v_call: TRBV10-3
d_call: TRBD1
clone_size: few
cdr3_nt: TGTGCCATCAAGCCGGGACAGGGGGTTTATGAGCAGTTCTTC
cdr3_aa: CAIKPGQGVYEQFF

j_call: TRBJ1-4
v_call: TRBV27
d_call: .
clone_size: .
cdr3_nt: TGTGCCAGCAGTTTGGGCAGGACCGGCGAAAAACTGTTTTTT
cdr3_aa: CASSLGRTGEKLFF

j_call: TRBJ1-1
v_call: TRBV6-5
d_call: TRBD1
clone_size: .
cdr3_nt: TGTGCCAGCAGTCAAACAGGGGGAAGAACTGAAGCTTTCTTT
cdr3_aa: CASSQTGGRTEAFF

j_call: TRBJ2-7
v_call: TRBV5-6
d_call: TRBD1
clone_size: .
cdr3_nt: TGTGCCAGCAGACAAATAAAAAGGGACAGGGGGCACAACGAGCAGTACTTC
cdr3_aa: CASRQIKRDRGHNEQYF

j_call: TRBJ2-7
v_call: TRBV7-2
d_call: TRBD1
clone_size: .
cdr3_nt: TGTGCCAGCAGCTTAACAGGGGCGTACGAGCAGTACTTC
cdr3_aa: CASSLTGAYEQYF

j_call: TRBJ1-6
v_call: TRBV5-1
d_call: .
clone_size: .
cdr3_nt: TGCGCCAGCAGCTTGGATGCGGGACCGGTTGTGGCCCTCCACTTT
cdr3_aa: CASSLDAGPVVALHF

j_call: TRBJ2-7
v_call: TRBV10-1
d_call: TRBD1
clone_size: .
cdr3_nt: TGCGCCAGCAGTCCCGGGACAGGGGTCTACGAGCAGTACTTC
cdr3_aa: CASSPGTGVYEQYF

j_call: TRBJ2-5
v_call: TRBV28
d_call: TRBD1
clone_size: .
cdr3_nt: TGTGCCAGCAGATCCCAATCTACAGGGGGTAACCAAGAGACCCAGTACTTC
cdr3_aa: CASRSQSTGGNQETQYF

j_call: TRBJ2-2
v_call: TRBV4-2
d_call: .
clone_size: .
cdr3_nt: TGTGCCAGCAGCCTCCCAGGGGGGGACGGGGAGCTGTTTTTT
cdr3_aa: CASSLPGGDGELFF

j_call: TRBJ2-1
v_call: TRBV5-1
d_call: TRBD1
clone_size: .
cdr3_nt: TGCGCCAGCAGCTGGACAGGGGGCGATGAGCAGTTCTTC
cdr3_aa: CASSWTGGDEQFF

j_call: TRBJ1-2
v_call: TRBV7-2
d_call: .
clone_size: .
cdr3_nt: TGTGCCAGCAGTCCACGGGGTTATAACTATGGCTACACCTTC
cdr3_aa: CASSPRGYNYGYTF

j_call: TRBJ2-3
v_call: TRBV18
d_call: .
clone_size: .
cdr3_nt: TGTGCCAGCTCACCGGAGGCCGCCACAGATACGCAGTATTTT
cdr3_aa: CASSPEAATDTQYF

j_call: TRBJ2-7
v_call: TRBV28
d_call: TRBD1
clone_size: .
cdr3_nt: TGTGCCAGCAGTTACCGGGACAGGGCCTACGAGCAGTACTTC
cdr3_aa: CASSYRDRAYEQYF

j_call: TRBJ1-1
v_call: TRBV10-3
d_call: .
clone_size: .
cdr3_nt: TGTGCCATCAGTACAGGGTTGAGTGAAGCTTTCTTT
cdr3_aa: CAISTGLSEAFF

j_call: TRBJ2-2
v_call: TRBV6-5
d_call: .
clone_size: .
cdr3_nt: TGTGCCAGCAGGTCGGGGAAAGTAGGCGGGGAGCTGTTTTTT
cdr3_aa: CASRSGKVGGELFF

j_call: TRBJ2-2
v_call: TRBV7-3
d_call: .
clone_size: .
cdr3_nt: TGTGCCAGCAGCCTACTGGGTGCGAACACCGGGGAGCTGTTTTTT
cdr3_aa: CASSLLGANTGELFF

j_call: TRBJ2-3
v_call: TRBV5-1
d_call: .
clone_size: few
cdr3_nt: TGCGCCAGCAGCTCCCGGCCAATTAACACAGATACGCAGTATTTT
cdr3_aa: CASSSRPINTDTQYF

j_call: TRBJ2-5
v_call: TRBV6-5
d_call: .
clone_size: .
cdr3_nt: TGTGCCAGCAGTTTCAACGGGGGCACGTACCAAGAGACCCAGTACTTC
cdr3_aa: CASSFNGGTYQETQYF

j_call: TRBJ2-1
v_call: TRBV28
d_call: .
clone_size: .
cdr3_nt: TGTGCCAGCAGTTCCCAGTGGGCTTCGAGCAATGAGCAGTTCTTC
cdr3_aa: CASSSQWASSNEQFF

j_call: TRBJ1-2
v_call: TRBV19
d_call: .
clone_size: .
cdr3_nt: TGTGCCAGTAGTCTCCGAGAACGTCTCTATGGCTACACCTTC
cdr3_aa: CASSLRERLYGYTF

j_call: TRBJ2-7
v_call: TRBV5-6
d_call: .
clone_size: .
cdr3_nt: TGTGCCAGCAGCTTGTCGGGATTAGTCGGCTACGAGCAGTACTTC
cdr3_aa: CASSLSGLVGYEQYF